The 10 T cell receptor beta chains below come from one sample, sequenced in a study of T cell clonality in common variable immunodeficiency (dated by TCRdb to between 2015 and 2016). The library was built by means of the immunoSEQ multiplex PCR assay. As stored in TCRdb, this immuneACCESS dataset retains in-frame rearrangements with V and J assigned. A fraction of the clones does not appear; measured against another copy, unresolved V genes explain less than half of the discrepancy, and the remainder lacks a known reason. This sample has about 52,000 clones, none of them a singleton. Clones ranked in the top ten supply roughly 1.8% of the sample. The specimen was peripheral blood mononuclear cells. These receptors were taken from a person aged 18-70 years in good health.

In this sample, this clone turned up a few times. The CDR3 sequence: CASSLGAGSPSYDYTF. The sequenced CDR3 bases are TGTGCCAGCAGCTTAGGAGCGGGGTCCCCCTCCTACGAC. The J gene is TRBJ1-2, the V gene TRBV7-6; no clear D gene. The read gets to within 3 residues of the CDR3 end, and the germline J gene fills in the rest. In germline, CDR1 is SGHVS, CDR2 FNYEAQ. This CDR3 has 16 residues.

This clone was recorded a few times. Being one base from a much bigger clone, this may be a read error. Sequencing ends 3 residues short of the CDR3 end; the germline J gene provides the rest. The same CDR3 also results from other DNA sequences found in this sample. This sequence joins TRBV7-9 and TRBJ1-3; D ambiguous. Germline CDR1 is SEHNR and CDR2 is FQNEAQ (reference sequence). The CDR3 loop spans 11 amino acids. CDR3 in amino acids: CASSLLDTIYF. The sequenced CDR3 bases are TGTGCCAGCAGCTTACTCGACACA. Using reference TRBV7-9 and TRBJ1-3 for the parts outside the CDR3, the full variable domain is DTGVSQNPRHKITKRGQNVTFRCDPISEHNRLYWYRQTLGQGPEFLTYFQNEAQLEKSRLLSDRFSAERPKGSFSTLEIQRTEQGDSAMYLCASSLLDTIYFGEGSWLTVV.

Many counts were recorded for this clone. The DNA read from the CDR3 is TGTGCCAGCTCACTCCCCGACAGCTTCTCCACCTACGAG. Its protein product is CASSLPDSFSTYE. In full, the CDR3 reads CASSLPDSFSTYEQYF. The chain recombines TRBV18 with TRBJ2-7, with D possibly TRBD1 on 5 matching bases. The sequenced fragment ends 3 residues before the CDR3 boundary, so the rest is inferred from the germline J gene. CDR1 and CDR2 (germline): KGHSH, LQKENI. The CDR3 extends over 16 amino acids. V lost 4 bases and J lost 2, with 18 bases in between.

In its sample, this clone was seen many times. Coverage ceases 3 residues before the CDR3 finishes, and the germline J gene fills in the end. The chain uses TRBV20-1 and TRBJ1-2, with TRBD1 as a possible D gene (5 bases). The germline V gene has CDR1 DFQATT and CDR2 SNEGSKA (reference sequence). The CDR3 is made up of 18 amino acids. V lost 0 bases, J lost 0 bases, and 20 bases lay in between. The CDR3 here is CSARDHRGAILANYGYTF. The sequenced part of the CDR3 DNA is TGCAGTGCTAGAGATCATAGGGGAGCTATTTTAGCTAACTATGGC.

This clone was detected ten times or more. The missing CDR3 end, 3 residues past where the read stops, is filled in from the germline J gene. This chain joins TRBV20-1 and TRBJ2-4; D might be TRBD1 (5 bases). Trimming took off 2 bases at V and 4 bases at J, with 18 bases between the two ends. Germline loops: CDR1 DFQATT, CDR2 SNEGSKA (reference sequence). CDR3 length: 16 residues. Here the CDR3 reads CSARRLSRQLKNIQYF. The sequenced CDR3 bases are TGCAGTGCTAGAAGACTTTCAAGACAGCTAAAAAACATT.

This clone was picked up many times. The read comes to an end 3 residues before the CDR3 does, leaving the germline J gene to fill in the end. V gene TRBV5-1 combines with J gene TRBJ2-1, with D tentatively TRBD2 (6 bases). Germline CDR1 SGHRS, CDR2 YFSETQ. With 4 bases removed from V and 6 bases from J, the gap between germline ends came to 17 bases. The length of the CDR3 is 15 residues. The CDR3 bases that were read are TGCGCCAGCAGCCCTTCTGTCGGGGGACGCAATGAG. This codes for CASSPSVGGRNE. The complete CDR3 reads CASSPSVGGRNEQFF. Looking up the rest from reference TRBV5-1 and TRBJ2-1 gives the full variable domain: KAGVTQTPRYLIKTRGQQVTLSCSPISGHRSVSWYQQTPGQGLQFLFEYFSETQRNKGNFPGRFSGRQFSNSRSEMNVSTLELGDSALYLCASSPSVGGRNEQFFGPGTRLTVL.

The sample holds many counts of this clone. The read ends 3 residues shy of where the CDR3 ends; the end is completed using the germline J gene. The rearrangement joins TRBV5-6 to TRBJ2-2; weak D call: TRBD2 (5 bases). CDR3 size: 13 residues. Germline V gene sequence: CDR1 SGHDT, CDR2 YYEEEE. CDR3 in amino acids: CASSLGSGSPLFF. Incomplete CDR3 DNA: TGTGCCAGCAGCTTGGGCAGCGGCTCACCG.

This clone was counted ten times or more. Read sequence stops 3 residues before the CDR3 end, and the germline J gene provides the missing end. V gene TRBV19 combines with J gene TRBJ2-5; 8 nucleotides agree with TRBD2. The J segment lost 1 base and the V segment lost 8 bases, leaving 6 bases of the junction unmatched. The germline V gene encodes CDR1 LNHDA and CDR2 SQIVND (reference sequence). There are 14 residues in the CDR3. CDR3 bases read: TGTGCCAGTGGGACTAGAGCAGGCCAAGAGACC. Amino acids: CASGTRAGQET. Given in full, the CDR3 is CASGTRAGQETQYF.

In this sample, this clone turned up many times. The CDR3 end lies 3 residues beyond the end of the read and is filled in from the germline J gene. This chain connects TRBV6-4 to TRBJ2-3; D is perhaps TRBD1 (6 bases). Trimming removed 3 bases at V and 0 bases at J, with 7 bases between. CDR1 and CDR2 from the germline V gene are MRHNA and SNTAGT. This CDR3 comprises 14 residues. The sequenced part of the CDR3 DNA is TGTGCCAGCAGTGAGGGGGCGAGCACAGATACG. Its translation is CASSEGASTDT. The complete CDR3 protein is CASSEGASTDTQYF.

This clone was detected many times. Read sequence stops 3 residues before the CDR3 end, and the germline J gene provides the missing end. The V and J genes are TRBV18 and TRBJ1-2; 10 bases are a match to TRBD1. V was pared by 4 bases and J by 1 base, with 3 bases of the junction left unmatched. This CDR3 is built from 15 residues. Germline lookup yields CDR1 KGHSH and CDR2 LQKENI. The CDR3 loop reads CASSLGTGDNYGYTF. The sequenced CDR3 bases are TGTGCCAGCTCACTAGGGACAGGGGATAACTATGGC.